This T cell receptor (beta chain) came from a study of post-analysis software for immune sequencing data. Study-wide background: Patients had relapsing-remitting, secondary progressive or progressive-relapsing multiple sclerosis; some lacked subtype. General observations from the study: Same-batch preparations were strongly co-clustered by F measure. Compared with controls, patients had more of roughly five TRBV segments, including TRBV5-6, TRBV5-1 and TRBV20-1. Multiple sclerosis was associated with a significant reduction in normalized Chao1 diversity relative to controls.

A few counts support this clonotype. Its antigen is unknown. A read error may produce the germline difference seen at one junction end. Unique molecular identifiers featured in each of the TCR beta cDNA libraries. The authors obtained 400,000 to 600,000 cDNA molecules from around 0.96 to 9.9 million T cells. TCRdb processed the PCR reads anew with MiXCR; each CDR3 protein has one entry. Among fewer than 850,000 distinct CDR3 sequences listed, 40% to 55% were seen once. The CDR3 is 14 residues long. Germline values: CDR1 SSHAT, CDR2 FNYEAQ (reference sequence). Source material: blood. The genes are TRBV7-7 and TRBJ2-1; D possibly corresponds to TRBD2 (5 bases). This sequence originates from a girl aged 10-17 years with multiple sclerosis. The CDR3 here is CASSLSQLAGEQFF. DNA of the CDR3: TGTGCTAGCAGCTTAAGTCAGCTAGCCGGTGAGCAGTTCTTC.